Shown below are 11 T cell receptor beta chains from a single sample sequenced in a study of blood T cell repertoires in COVID-19. Repertoires were generated with immunoSEQ multiplex PCR, while TCRdb's copy carries only in-frame clones and drops some. In the table there are about 40,000 clones, roughly 90% of which are singletons. The sequenced sample was peripheral blood. The receptors come from a man in his sixties or seventies with acute or convalescent COVID-19.

The chain employs TRBV14 and TRBJ2-5; 10 positions agree with TRBD2. This CDR3 has 17 amino acids. Germline loops: CDR1 SGHDN, CDR2 FVKESK. V gave up 3 bases and J gave up 0 bases; unmatched junction bases: 7. CDR3 amino acids: CASSHSSGLAYQETQYF. CDR3 sequence (DNA): TGTGCCAGCAGCCATTCTTCGGGACTAGCGTACCAAGAGACCCAGTACTTC.

The chain employs TRBV2 and TRBJ2-7; TRBD2 agrees at 11 bases. The germline V gene encodes CDR1 SNHLY and CDR2 FYNNEI. CDR3 length equals 15 residues. Germline trimming cut 0 bases from V and 5 bases from J; bases unmatched to any gene: 3. For the CDR3, the DNA is TGTGCCAGCAGTGAAGCTGGTAGCGGGAGGGACGAGCAGTACTTC. It yields the protein CASSEAGSGRDEQYF.

The CDR3 reads CATMNPGQGTIPHYEQYF. Here the CDR3 DNA reads TGTGCCACCATGAACCCGGGACAGGGGACTATCCCGCACTACGAGCAGTACTTC. The genes are TRBV24-1 and TRBJ2-7; 10 bases agree with TRBD1. V lost 8 bases, J lost 3 bases, and 18 bases stayed unmatched. Germline CDR1 and CDR2: KGHDR and SFDVKD. This CDR3 is 18 amino acids long.

The rearrangement joins TRBV6-5 to TRBJ1-1; 11 bases map to TRBD1. Trimming cost V 8 bases and J 3 bases; bases outside gene matches: 8. The CDR3 consists of 15 residues. The germline CDR1 and CDR2 sequences are MNHEY and SVGAGI. In DNA form, the CDR3 reads TGTGCCAGCGGTCGGACAGGGGGCTGGGACACTGAAGCTTTCTTT. Residues: CASGRTGGWDTEAFF.

This sequence joins TRBV4-3 and TRBJ2-5; D is perhaps TRBD1 (6 bases). The V gene lost 3 bases and the J gene lost 5 bases, with 16 bases spanning the gap. The CDR3 sequence is 15 residues long. Germline V gives CDR1 LGHNA, CDR2 YSLEER. CDR3 in amino acids: CASSQATGFRETQYF. The CDR3 nucleotides read TGCGCCAGCAGCCAGGCTACAGGGTTTCGGGAGACCCAGTACTTC.

The chain combines TRBV3-1 (or the pseudogene TRBV3-2) with TRBJ1-1; D is unresolved. Per germline, CDR1 LGHDT and CDR2 YNNKEL (reference sequence). The CDR3 runs to 14 residues. V lost 0 bases and J lost 0, with 5 bases in between. The CDR3 region is CASSQEYMNTEAFF. For the CDR3, the DNA is TGTGCCAGCAGCCAAGAATACATGAACACTGAAGCTTTCTTT.

The V gene is TRBV11-3, the J gene TRBJ1-1; 7 bases line up with TRBD1. V trimming: 5 bases; J trimming: 1 base; junction bases outside the gene matches: 4. CDR1 and CDR2 (germline): SGHNT, YENEEA. This CDR3 has 14 amino acids. The CDR3 sequence is CASSLRQGNTEAFF. Here the CDR3 DNA reads TGTGCCAGCAGCCTCCGACAGGGGAACACTGAAGCTTTCTTT.

In this sample, this clone turned up once. The rearrangement links TRBV5-1 to TRBJ2-2; a possible D gene is TRBD2 (5 bases). This CDR3 spans 15 amino acids. In germline, CDR1 is SGHRS, CDR2 YFSETQ. The germline V and J ends were trimmed by 0 bases and 5 bases, with 11 bases remaining between them. This chain's CDR3 is CASSLGPTGTGELFF. In DNA, the CDR3 is TGCGCCAGCAGCTTGGGGCCCACGGGGACCGGGGAGCTGTTTTTT.

This chain connects TRBV21-1 to TRBJ1-1; the D call TRBD1 from the table was never checked on the DNA. TRBV21-1 is shown as a pseudogene. The CDR3 runs to 19 residues. CDR3 nucleotide sequence: TGTGCCAGCAGCCCACAACCCCTAATTAAGACAGCTATGAACACTGAAGCTTTCTTT. Protein product: CASSPQPLIKTAMNTEAFF.

The chain combines TRBV20-1 with TRBJ2-5, with 11 bases matching TRBD2. This CDR3 is 18 amino acids long. Trimming took 3 bases from V and 2 from J; bases not matched to a gene: 14. Looked up from germline, CDR1 is DFQATT and CDR2 is SNEGSKA (reference sequence). CDR3 protein: CSASALAGGRGLQETQYF. The CDR3 DNA sequence: TGCAGTGCTAGTGCTTTAGCGGGAGGGCGGGGGTTACAAGAGACCCAGTACTTC.

The chain uses TRBV21-1 and TRBJ1-5. TRBV21-1 is flagged as a pseudogene. The CDR3 length is 18 residues. The CDR3 DNA follows: TGTGCCAGCAGCAAAGGGGGGGTAGAGGTTAATAGCAATCAGCCCCAGCATTTT. Amino acid sequence: CASSKGGVEVNSNQPQHF.